The 6 T cell receptor beta chains below were found in one sample sequenced in a study of cytomegalovirus exposure and HLA in healthy donors. The PCR employed 60 Vbeta primers together with 13 Jbeta primers. Libraries were prepared by immunoSEQ multiplex PCR; TCRdb keeps only in-frame clonotypes and omits some of them. This repertoire shows about 190,000 clones, approximately 82% found once; its top ten account for approximately 2%. Sequencing input: PBMCs. All receptors derive from a woman aged 18-29 years in good health and CMV-seropositive.

The gene calls are TRBV9 and TRBJ2-5, with TRBD2 matching 7 bases. Per the germline V gene, CDR1 is SGDLS and CDR2 is YYNGEE. With 4 bases clipped from V and 5 bases from J, the junction kept 14 bases outside the gene matches. The CDR3 is 16 amino acids. The CDR3 here is CASSLGSGDPQETQYF. DNA of the CDR3: TGTGCCAGCAGCCTGGGGAGCGGGGACCCCCAGGAGACCCAGTACTTC.

The genes are TRBV27 and TRBJ2-7; weak D call: TRBD2 (6 bases). Germline CDR1 is MNHEY and CDR2 is SMNVEV (reference sequence). Deletions cut 10 bases from V and 7 bases from J, with 26 bases between. CDR3 length: 15 amino acids. DNA for the CDR3: TGTGCCACCGCCCCCGGGAGCCCAGAGAATTCAGAGCAGTACGTC. Translation gives CATAPGSPENSEQYV.

This chain links TRBV7-9 with TRBJ2-5; no definite D call. Trimming took 5 bases from V and 5 from J, leaving 9 bases between them. CDR1 and CDR2 (germline): SEHNR, FQNEAQ (reference sequence). The CDR3 sequence is 12 residues long. The DNA of the CDR3 is TGTGCCAGCAGCAGCCACGGGGAGACCCAGTACTTC. It translates to CASSSHGETQYF.

Worth noting for this clone: An end of the junction differs from the germline gene, which may be a read error. This chain joins TRBV7-9 and TRBJ2-7; 8 nucleotides agree with TRBD1. The germline CDR1 and CDR2 sequences are SEHNR and FQNEAQ (reference sequence). The CDR3 covers 16 residues. The chain's CDR3 is CSSSLLGGQGAGEQYF. The CDR3 DNA reads as TGTTCCAGCAGCTTGCTCGGCGGGCAGGGGGCGGGCGAGCAGTACTTC.

The chain carries TRBV5-1 and TRBJ1-1, with unresolved D. Germline loops: CDR1 SGHRS, CDR2 YFSETQ. V gave up 4 bases and J gave up 1 base, with 8 bases separating them. CDR3 length: 13 residues. CDR3 nucleotide sequence: TGCGCCAGCAGCCCCTGGGCGAACACTGAAGCTTTCTTT. Translating gives CASSPWANTEAFF. Complete variable domain (other parts from reference TRBV5-1 and TRBJ1-1): KAGVTQTPRYLIKTRGQQVTLSCSPISGHRSVSWYQQTPGQGLQFLFEYFSETQRNKGNFPGRFSGRQFSNSRSEMNVSTLELGDSALYLCASSPWANTEAFFGQGTRLTVV.

The chain joins TRBV5-6 to TRBJ2-7; unclear D gene. CDR1 is SGHDT, CDR2 YYEEEE, per germline. This CDR3 is 13 amino acids long. Trimming took 2 bases from V and 4 from J, leaving 10 bases between them. The CDR3 nucleotides read TGTGCCAGCAGCTTAGGAGAGCAGTACGAGCAGTACGTC. It specifies CASSLGEQYEQYV.